This T cell receptor (beta chain) originates from a study of T cell clones after liver transplantation. The wider study: HCV positivity affected three of eight recipients; the rest lacked autoimmune or viral indications. Subjects received no induction therapy and standard immunosuppression until randomization at 12-24 months post-transplant.

CDR1 and CDR2 (germline): SGHTS, YDEGEE. This CDR3 comprises 15 residues. The J segment lost 6 bases and the V segment lost 2 bases, leaving 8 bases of the junction unmatched. TCRdb's table, derived via immunoSEQ multiplex PCR, lists solely in-frame clones and lacks some. The sample lists about 72,000 clones, about nine tenths seen once, with 2.7% in the top ten. Regarding this clone: Antigen: not known.

Study outcomes and limitations: Graft donor-reactive T cells may have migrated into the graft rather than being deleted.

This rearrangement joins TRBV5-8 to TRBJ2-7, with 10 bases matching TRBD1. Here the sequenced sample was CD4+ T cells from blood, taken before liver transplant. This receptor was taken from a human donor who received a liver transplant. The CDR3 nucleotides are TGTGCCAGCAGCTTTAGAGGGACAGGGGATAGCGAGCAGTACTTC. It specifies CASSFRGTGDSEQYF.